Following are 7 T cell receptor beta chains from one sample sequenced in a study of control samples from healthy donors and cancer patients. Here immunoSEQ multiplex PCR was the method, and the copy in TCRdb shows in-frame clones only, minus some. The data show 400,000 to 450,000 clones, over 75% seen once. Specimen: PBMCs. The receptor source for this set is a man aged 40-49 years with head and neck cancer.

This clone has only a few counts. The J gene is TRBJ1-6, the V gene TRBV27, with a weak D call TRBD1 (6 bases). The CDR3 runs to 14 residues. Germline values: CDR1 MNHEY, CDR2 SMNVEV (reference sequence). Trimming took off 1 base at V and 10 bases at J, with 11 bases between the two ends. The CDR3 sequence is CASSLYREGSPLHF. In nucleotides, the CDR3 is TGTGCCAGCAGTTTATACAGGGAAGGGTCACCCCTCCACTTT.

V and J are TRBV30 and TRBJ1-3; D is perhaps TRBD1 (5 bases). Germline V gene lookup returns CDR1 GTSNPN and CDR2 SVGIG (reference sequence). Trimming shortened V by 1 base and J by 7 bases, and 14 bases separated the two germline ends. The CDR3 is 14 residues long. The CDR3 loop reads CAWSARQLRNTIYF. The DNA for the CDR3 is TGTGCCTGGAGTGCACGACAGCTAAGGAACACCATATATTTT. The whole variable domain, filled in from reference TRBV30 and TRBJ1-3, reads SQTIHQWPATLVQPVGSPLSLECTVEGTSNPNLYWYRQAAGRGLQLLFYSVGIGQISSEVPQNLSASRPQDRQFILSSKKLLLSDSGFYLCAWSARQLRNTIYFGEGSWLTVV.

The CDR3 DNA follows: TGTGCCACACAGGGGGCCGGTTACAATGAGCAGTTCTTC. It codes for CATQGAGYNEQFF. This chain uses TRBV6-6 with TRBJ2-1; TRBD1 agrees at 9 bases. Germline V gene lookup returns CDR1 MNHNY and CDR2 SVGAGI (reference sequence). The CDR3 consists of 13 residues. After removal of 10 bases from V and 4 bases from J, the junction contained 5 bases not matched to a gene.

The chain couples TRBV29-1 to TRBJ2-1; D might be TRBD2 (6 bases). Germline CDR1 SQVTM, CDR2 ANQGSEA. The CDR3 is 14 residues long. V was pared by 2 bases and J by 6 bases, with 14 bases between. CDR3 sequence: CSVESGAPLNEQFF. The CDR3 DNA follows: TGCAGCGTTGAATCGGGAGCCCCCCTCAATGAGCAGTTCTTC.

CDR3 sequence: CASSARQSAYEQYF. CDR3 nucleotide sequence: TGTGCCAGCAGTGCCCGACAGTCGGCCTACGAGCAGTACTTC. The rearrangement uses TRBV28 and TRBJ2-7; TRBD1 is a possible D gene (5 bases). CDR1 and CDR2 from the germline V gene are MDHEN and SYDVKM. The V and J ends lost 5 bases and 2 bases respectively, with 13 bases between them. This CDR3 region has 14 residues.

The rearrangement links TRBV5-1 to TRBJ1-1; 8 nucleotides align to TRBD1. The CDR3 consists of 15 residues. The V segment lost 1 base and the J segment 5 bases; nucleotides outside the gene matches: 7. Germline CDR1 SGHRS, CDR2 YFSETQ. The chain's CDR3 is CASSLSPTGATEAFF. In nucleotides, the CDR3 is TGCGCCAGCAGCTTGAGCCCGACAGGGGCTACTGAAGCTTTCTTT.

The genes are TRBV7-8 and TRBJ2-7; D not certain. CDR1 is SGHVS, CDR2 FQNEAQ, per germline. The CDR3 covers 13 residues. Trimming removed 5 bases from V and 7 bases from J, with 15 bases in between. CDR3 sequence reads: CASSPRHQLEQYF. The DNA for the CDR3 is TGTGCCAGCAGCCCCCGACACCAATTGGAGCAGTACTTC.